The 2 T cell receptor beta chains given below trace back to one sample, sequenced in a study of shared clonotypes between healthy human individuals. Produced via immunoSEQ multiplex PCR; TCRdb's table is partial and in-frame only. This sample yields 2.5 million or so clones, of which over 85% are seen a single time; 0.14% belongs to the top ten. The sample was naive CD4+ T cells sorted from blood. Subset of the sample: CD45RA+ positively selected. The receptors derive from a young man in good health.

This sequence joins TRBV18 and TRBJ1-4; D is unresolved. The V gene lost 2 bases and the J gene lost 3 bases, with 10 bases spanning the gap. Germline V gene sequence: CDR1 KGHSH, CDR2 LQKENI. The CDR3 length is 15 residues. The CDR3 region is CASSPREKANEKLFF. In DNA, the CDR3 is TGTGCCAGCTCACCAAGGGAGAAGGCTAATGAAAAACTGTTTTTT. The variable domain in full, with the rest retrieved from reference TRBV18 and TRBJ1-4, is NAGVMQNPRHLVRRRGQEARLRCSPMKGHSHVYWYRQLPEEGLKFMVYLQKENIIDESGMPKERFSAEFPKEGPSILRIQQVVRGDSAAYFCASSPREKANEKLFFGSGTQLSVL.

The chain recombines TRBV2 with TRBJ2-3; 8 bases are shared with TRBD2. Germline V gene data show CDR1 as SNHLY and CDR2 as FYNNEI. Losses at the gene ends were 2 bases for V and 0 bases for J; bases not matched to a gene: 7. The CDR3 has 17 residues. The CDR3 region is CASSELSGASSTDTQYF. Written as DNA, the CDR3 is TGTGCCAGCAGTGAACTTAGCGGGGCCTCTAGCACAGATACGCAGTATTTT.